Shown below are 19 T cell receptor beta chains from a single sample sequenced in a study of blood T cell repertoires in COVID-19. Sequenced by immunoSEQ multiplex PCR; TCRdb stores in-frame clones only, minus some. Found here are a few hundred thousand clones, 70% to 90% of them singletons; the top ten hold approximately 2%. Sequenced input: PBMCs or T cells enriched from blood (not recorded which). The receptors come from a woman in her fifties or sixties in a cohort exposed to, infected with or recovered from COVID-19 (not recorded which).

The gene calls are TRBV15 and TRBJ1-2, with TRBD1 as a possible D gene (6 bases). V lost 5 bases and J lost 3, with 10 bases in between. The CDR3 extends over 13 amino acids. Germline CDR1 LNHNV, CDR2 YYDKDF (reference sequence). In DNA, the CDR3 is TGTGCCACCAGCCCCAGGGGAGACTATGGCTACACCTTC. Its translation: CATSPRGDYGYTF.

A word on this clone: The junction does not match germline at one end; this may be a read error. The rearrangement uses TRBV9 and TRBJ2-1; tentatively, D is TRBD2 (6 bases). The CDR3 runs to 14 residues. Per the germline V gene, CDR1 is SGDLS and CDR2 is YYNGEE. The CDR3 is CASSVASVGNQQFF. DNA of the CDR3: TGTGCCAGCAGCGTAGCTAGCGTGGGCAATCAGCAGTTCTTC.

The gene calls are TRBV28 and TRBJ2-5; no definite D call. V lost 3 bases, J lost 0 bases, and 2 bases lay in between. Germline CDR1 and CDR2: MDHEN and SYDVKM. The CDR3 spans 12 residues. CDR3 amino acids: CASSFDQETQYF. The CDR3 DNA reads as TGTGCCAGCAGTTTCGACCAAGAGACCCAGTACTTC.

This clone has only one observation. V is TRBV4-3 and J is TRBJ2-7, with TRBD2 as a possible D gene (6 bases). V gave up 1 base and J gave up 6 bases, with 10 bases separating them. Germline V gene sequence: CDR1 LGHNA, CDR2 YSLEER. This CDR3 spans 13 amino acids. The CDR3 sequence is CASSQAGASEQYF. The CDR3 nucleotides are TGCGCCAGCAGCCAAGCGGGAGCTAGCGAGCAGTACTTC.

Turning to this clone: The same CDR3 arises from other DNA sequences in this sample as well. The chain employs TRBV5-1 and TRBJ2-7; TRBD1 agrees at 8 bases. Germline values: CDR1 SGHRS, CDR2 YFSETQ. Trimming took 3 bases from V and 4 from J; bases not matched to a gene: 3. This CDR3 has 13 amino acids. The chain's CDR3 is CASSSTGGYEQYF. CDR3 bases: TGCGCCAGCAGCTCTACAGGGGGATACGAGCAGTACTTC.

The CDR3 loop is CATSRGAAGKLFF. CDR3 coding DNA: TGTGCCACCAGCAGGGGGGCTGCGGGAAAACTGTTTTTT. The rearrangement uses TRBV15 and TRBJ1-4; TRBD1 might be the D (6 bases). The CDR3 runs to 13 residues. Trimming stripped 3 bases from V and 10 bases from J, with 12 bases between. Germline loops: CDR1 LNHNV, CDR2 YYDKDF (reference sequence).

V gene TRBV28 combines with J gene TRBJ2-7; D is possibly TRBD2 (6 bases). Between the trimmed V and J ends, which lost 1 base and 4 bases, there was a span of 11 bases. The CDR3 is made up of 14 amino acids. CDR1 is MDHEN, CDR2 SYDVKM, per germline. The CDR3 protein is CASSLSGVLYEQYF. The CDR3 DNA sequence: TGTGCCAGCAGTTTATCGGGGGTGTTGTACGAGCAGTACTTC.

The chain employs TRBV27 and TRBJ2-7, with TRBD2 matching 7 bases. J lost 4 bases, V lost 6 bases, and 6 bases had no gene match. CDR3 length: 13 amino acids. Germline CDR1 and CDR2: MNHEY and SMNVEV (reference sequence). CDR3 loop: CASRGGRTYEQYF. In nucleotides, the CDR3 is TGTGCCAGCAGGGGCGGGAGAACTTACGAGCAGTACTTC.

The chain combines TRBV9 with TRBJ2-7, with D possibly being TRBD1 (6 bases). The germline CDR1 and CDR2 sequences are SGDLS and YYNGEE. The CDR3 runs to 14 residues. V was shortened by 2 bases and J by 6 bases, with 15 bases between the two germline ends. The CDR3 loop reads CASSVRQDGGEQYF. The CDR3 DNA follows: TGTGCCAGCAGCGTCCGACAGGATGGGGGCGAGCAGTACTTC.

This chain uses TRBV29-1 with TRBJ1-4; 7 bases align to TRBD1. CDR1 is SQVTM, CDR2 ANQGSEA, per germline. The V gene end was trimmed by 7 bases and the J gene end by 0 bases; junction bases not matched to a gene: 11. The CDR3 spans 16 residues. The CDR3 bases are TGCAGCGCGAAGGGACAGCCTTCCGCAACTAATGAAAAACTGTTTTTT. Translated, it gives CSAKGQPSATNEKLFF.

V and J are TRBV6-5 and TRBJ1-6; 7 bases fit TRBD1. The CDR3 runs to 15 residues. CDR1 and CDR2 (germline): MNHEY, SVGAGI. V dropped 8 bases and J dropped 8; count of bases not matched to a gene: 12. In DNA form, the CDR3 reads TGTGCCAGCTCCTTACAGAGTACAGGGGATTCACCCCTCCACTTT. Protein product: CASSLQSTGDSPLHF.

The chain carries TRBV2 and TRBJ1-3; TRBD1 matches 7 bases. The CDR3 is 15 residues long. The germline V gene encodes CDR1 SNHLY and CDR2 FYNNEI. V gave up 6 bases and J gave up 0 bases; unmatched junction bases: 5. This CDR3 reads CASRRQGSSGNTIYF. CDR3 nucleotide sequence: TGTGCCAGCAGACGACAGGGAAGCTCTGGAAACACCATATATTTT.

The chain uses TRBV3-1 (or the pseudogene TRBV3-2) and TRBJ1-1; D gene uncertain. CDR1 is LGHDT, CDR2 YNNKEL, per germline (reference sequence). This CDR3 region has 12 residues. V dropped 2 bases and J dropped 6 bases, with 7 bases sitting between them. The CDR3 nucleotides are TGTGCCAGCAGCCAAAGGGAGTCTGAAGCTTTCTTT. Translation gives CASSQRESEAFF.

Written as DNA, the CDR3 is TGTGCCAGCAGTTTATTGGGAGACAAGCAGTACTTC. Translating gives CASSLLGDKQYF. The J gene is TRBJ2-7, the V gene TRBV28, with D maybe TRBD2 (5 bases). Trimming cost V 1 base and J 8 bases, with 9 bases left between them. The V gene's germline CDR1 is MDHEN and CDR2 SYDVKM. This CDR3 comprises 12 residues.

This clone was recorded only once. The rearrangement uses TRBV24-1 and TRBJ2-3; D may be TRBD1 (5 bases). With 1 base removed from V and 5 bases from J, the gap between germline ends came to 12 bases. This CDR3 spans 15 amino acids. Germline V lookup: CDR1 KGHDR, CDR2 SFDVKD. The chain's CDR3 is CATSDFQLGQDTQYF. CDR3 nucleotide sequence: TGTGCCACCAGTGATTTCCAGTTGGGGCAAGATACGCAGTATTTT.

This clone appeared once. CDR3 loop: CASSSRQGNYEQYF. The CDR3 DNA sequence: TGTGCCAGCAGTTCAAGACAGGGGAATTACGAGCAGTACTTC. This chain links TRBV11-3 with TRBJ2-7, with 8 bases that match TRBD1. The junction had 8 bases not matched to a gene; V was cut back by 6 bases and J by 4 bases. Germline loops: CDR1 SGHNT, CDR2 YENEEA. The CDR3 is made up of 14 amino acids.

The chain carries TRBV18 and TRBJ1-2, with TRBD1 matching 7 bases. The CDR3 is 16 residues long. The V gene end was trimmed by 3 bases and the J gene end by 2 bases; junction bases not matched to a gene: 9. The germline gives CDR1 KGHSH, CDR2 LQKENI. The CDR3 DNA sequence: TGTGCCAGCTCACCGCCGACAGGGACTGGGAACTATGGCTACACCTTC. Protein product: CASSPPTGTGNYGYTF.

Only a few counts were recorded for this clone. This chain links TRBV2 with TRBJ2-3; maybe TRBD2 (6 bases). This CDR3 comprises 13 residues. Looked up from germline, CDR1 is SNHLY and CDR2 is FYNNEI. Deletions cut 8 bases from V and 2 bases from J, with 11 bases between. CDR3 nucleotide sequence: TGTGCCAGCGGGAGGAGGAACACAGATACGCAGTATTTT. As protein: CASGRRNTDTQYF.

The chain has TRBV3-1 (or the pseudogene TRBV3-2) and TRBJ1-6, with D unclear. Per the germline V gene, CDR1 is LGHDT and CDR2 is YNNKEL (reference sequence). The CDR3 has 15 residues. Trimming removed 8 bases at V and 5 bases at J, with 16 bases between. CDR3 amino acids: CASPPGRENNSPLHF. The CDR3 region has the DNA TGTGCCAGCCCCCCGGGGAGGGAAAATAATTCACCCCTCCACTTT.